This T cell receptor beta chain was observed in a study of OX40 agonist ivuxolimab in advanced cancers. Assay: immunoSEQ multiplex PCR; the TCRdb copy retains only in-frame clones and omits some. Of 57,000 or so clones listed, 75% to 95% were seen once; the top ten hold 14% to 15%. V gave up 3 bases and J gave up 3 bases; unmatched junction bases: 7. This CDR3 has 18 amino acids. CDR1 is LNHDA and CDR2 is SQIVND in the germline V gene (reference sequence). The sequences come from CD4+ or CD8+ T cells sorted from blood, collected in a trial of the OX40 agonist ivuxolimab. The TCR originated in an adult with an advanced solid tumor such as melanoma, head and neck, liver or kidney cancer. V gene TRBV19 combines with J gene TRBJ2-1; 14 bases match TRBD2. In DNA form, the CDR3 reads TGTGCCAGTAGTATCGGGACTAGCGGGAGTACCTTCTACAATGAGCAGTTCTTC. It yields the protein CASSIGTSGSTFYNEQFF.